Given below is one T cell receptor beta chain in context. The antigen remains unidentified. V was shortened by 4 bases and J by 3 bases, with 10 bases between the two germline ends. Germline V gene data show CDR1 as MNHEY and CDR2 as SVGAGI. This CDR3 has 13 residues. The data derive from a study of OX40 agonist ivuxolimab in advanced cancers. Regarding the study as a whole: Low normalized clonal expansion also occurred in some nonresponding patients. People who partly responded at 0.1-3.0 mg/kg had some of the least clonal expansion seen.

Method: immunoSEQ multiplex PCR; TCRdb's copy keeps in-frame clones and lacks some. Of tens of thousands of clones in the sample, around 85% were seen once. Peripheral blood came from all dose cohorts at three timepoints. Sequencing was performed on CD4+ or CD8+ T cells sorted from blood, taken in a trial of the OX40 agonist ivuxolimab. The sequence was obtained from an adult with an advanced solid tumor such as melanoma, head and neck, liver or kidney cancer. The rearrangement joins TRBV6-5 to TRBJ2-7; D might be TRBD1 or TRBD2, each matching 5 bases. DNA of the CDR3: TGTGCCAGCAGTTTGGGGGTAGACTACGAGCAGTACTTC. Protein: CASSLGVDYEQYF.